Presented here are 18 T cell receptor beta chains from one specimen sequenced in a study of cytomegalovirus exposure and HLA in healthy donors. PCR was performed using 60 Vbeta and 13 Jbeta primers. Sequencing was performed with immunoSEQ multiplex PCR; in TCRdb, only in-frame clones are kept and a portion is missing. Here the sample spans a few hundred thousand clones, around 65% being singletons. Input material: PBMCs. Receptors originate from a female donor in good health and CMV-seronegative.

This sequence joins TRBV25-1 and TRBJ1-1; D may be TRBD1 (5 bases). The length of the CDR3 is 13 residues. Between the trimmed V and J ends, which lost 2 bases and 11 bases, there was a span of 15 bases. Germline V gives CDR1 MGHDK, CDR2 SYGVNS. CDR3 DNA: TGTGCCAGCAGTGAAACAGGATGGGGATCTGCTTTCTTT. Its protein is CASSETGWGSAFF.

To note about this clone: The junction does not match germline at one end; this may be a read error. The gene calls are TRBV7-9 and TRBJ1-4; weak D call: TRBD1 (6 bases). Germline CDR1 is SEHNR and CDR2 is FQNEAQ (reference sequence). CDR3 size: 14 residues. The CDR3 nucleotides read TGTTCCAGCAGCCTCGGGGGGGCCAATGAAAAACTGTTTTTT. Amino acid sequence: CSSSLGGANEKLFF. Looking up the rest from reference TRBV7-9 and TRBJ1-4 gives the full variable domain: DTGVSQNPRHKITKRGQNVTFRCDPISEHNRLYWYRQTLGQGPEFLTYFQNEAQLEKSRLLSDRFSAERPKGSFSTLEIQRTEQGDSAMYLCSSSLGGANEKLFFGSGTQLSVL.

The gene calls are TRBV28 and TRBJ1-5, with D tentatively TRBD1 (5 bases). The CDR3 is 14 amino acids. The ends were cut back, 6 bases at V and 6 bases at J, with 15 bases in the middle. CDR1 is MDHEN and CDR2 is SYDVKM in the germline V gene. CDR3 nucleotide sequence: TGTGCCAGCAGCCCACCGGGGGGGAGTCAGCCCCAGCATTTT. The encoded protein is CASSPPGGSQPQHF. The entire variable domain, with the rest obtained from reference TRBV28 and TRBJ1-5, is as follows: DVKVTQSSRYLVKRTGEKVFLECVQDMDHENMFWYRQDPGLGLRLIYFSYDVKMKEKGDIPEGYSVSREKKERFSLILESASTNQTSMYLCASSPPGGSQPQHFGDGTRLSIL.

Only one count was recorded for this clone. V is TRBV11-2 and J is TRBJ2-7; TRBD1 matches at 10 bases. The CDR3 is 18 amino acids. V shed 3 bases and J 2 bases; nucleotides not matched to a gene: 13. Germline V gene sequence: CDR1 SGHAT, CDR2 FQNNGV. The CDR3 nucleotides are TGTGCCAGCAGCTTTAAGACAGGGGGCGTGGGTGTGACCTACGAGCAGTACTTC. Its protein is CASSFKTGGVGVTYEQYF.

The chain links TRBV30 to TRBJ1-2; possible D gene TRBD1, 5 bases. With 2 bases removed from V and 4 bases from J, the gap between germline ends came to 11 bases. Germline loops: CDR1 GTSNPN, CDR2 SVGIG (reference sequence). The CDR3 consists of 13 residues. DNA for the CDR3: TGTGCCTGGAGTACCGGGGGTGGCTATGGCTACACCTTC. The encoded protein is CAWSTGGGYGYTF.

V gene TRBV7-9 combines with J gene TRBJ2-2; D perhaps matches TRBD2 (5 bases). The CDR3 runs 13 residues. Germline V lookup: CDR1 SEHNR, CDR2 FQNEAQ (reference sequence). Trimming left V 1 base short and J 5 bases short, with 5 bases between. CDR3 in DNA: TGTGCCAGCAGCTTAGGGAGGACCGGGGAGCTGTTTTTT. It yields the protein CASSLGRTGELFF.

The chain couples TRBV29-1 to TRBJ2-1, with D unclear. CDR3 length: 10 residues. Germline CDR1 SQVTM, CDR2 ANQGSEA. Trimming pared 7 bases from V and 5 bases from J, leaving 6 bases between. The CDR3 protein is CSGSDNEQFF. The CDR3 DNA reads TGCAGCGGCAGTGACAATGAGCAGTTCTTC.

The CDR3 sequence: CASSGLAGGGELFF. DNA for the CDR3: TGCGCCAGCAGCGGACTAGCGGGAGGAGGGGAGCTGTTTTTT. This chain joins TRBV5-1 and TRBJ2-2, with 14 bases identical to TRBD2. CDR1 and CDR2 from the germline V gene are SGHRS and YFSETQ. This CDR3 is built from 14 residues. V dropped 4 bases and J dropped 8; count of bases not matched to a gene: 1.

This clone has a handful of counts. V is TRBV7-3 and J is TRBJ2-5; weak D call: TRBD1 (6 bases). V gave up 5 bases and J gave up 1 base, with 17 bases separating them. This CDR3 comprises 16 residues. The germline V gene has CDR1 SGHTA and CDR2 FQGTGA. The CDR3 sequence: CASSPLGALSQETQYF. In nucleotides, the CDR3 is TGTGCCAGCAGCCCGCTGGGGGCTCTGTCCCAAGAGACCCAGTACTTC.

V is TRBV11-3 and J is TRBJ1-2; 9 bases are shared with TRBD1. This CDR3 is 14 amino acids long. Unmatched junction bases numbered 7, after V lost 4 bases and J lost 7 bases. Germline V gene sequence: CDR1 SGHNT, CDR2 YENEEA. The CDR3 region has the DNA TGTGCCAGCAGCTCCATACAGGGGGCGGGTGGCTACACCTTC. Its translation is CASSSIQGAGGYTF.

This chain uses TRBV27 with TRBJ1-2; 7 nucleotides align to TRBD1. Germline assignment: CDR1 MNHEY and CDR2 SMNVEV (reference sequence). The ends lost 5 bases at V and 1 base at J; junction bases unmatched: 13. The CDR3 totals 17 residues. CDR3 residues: CASSPFSAQGLNYGYTF. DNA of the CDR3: TGTGCCAGCAGTCCTTTTTCCGCACAGGGGCTTAACTATGGCTACACCTTC.

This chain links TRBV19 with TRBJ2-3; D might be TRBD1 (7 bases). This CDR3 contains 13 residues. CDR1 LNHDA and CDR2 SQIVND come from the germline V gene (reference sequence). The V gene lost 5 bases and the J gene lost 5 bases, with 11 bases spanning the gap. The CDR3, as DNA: TGTGCCAGTAGTTCAGGGGGAGGAGATACGCAGTATTTT. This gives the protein CASSSGGGDTQYF. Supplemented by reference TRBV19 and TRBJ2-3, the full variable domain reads DGGITQSPKYLFRKEGQNVTLSCEQNLNHDAMYWYRQDPGQGLRLIYYSQIVNDFQKGDIAEGYSVSREKKESFPLTVTSAQKNPTAFYLCASSSGGGDTQYFGPGTRLTVL.

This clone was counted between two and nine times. CDR3: CASSLKGLREQYF. CDR3 sequence (DNA): TGTGCCAGCAGTCTGAAGGGACTCCGCGAGCAGTACTTC. The chain couples TRBV27 to TRBJ2-7; a weak D match, TRBD2 (6 bases). The CDR3 spans 13 residues. The V gene lost 5 bases and the J gene lost 6 bases, with 14 bases spanning the gap. Germline assignment: CDR1 MNHEY and CDR2 SMNVEV (reference sequence).

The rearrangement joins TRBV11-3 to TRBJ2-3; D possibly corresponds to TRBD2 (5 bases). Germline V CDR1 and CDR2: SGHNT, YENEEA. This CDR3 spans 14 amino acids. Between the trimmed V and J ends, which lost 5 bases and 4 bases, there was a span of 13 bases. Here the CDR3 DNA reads TGTGCCAGCAGCCACCTAGCTGAGCCAGATACGCAGTATTTT. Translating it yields CASSHLAEPDTQYF.

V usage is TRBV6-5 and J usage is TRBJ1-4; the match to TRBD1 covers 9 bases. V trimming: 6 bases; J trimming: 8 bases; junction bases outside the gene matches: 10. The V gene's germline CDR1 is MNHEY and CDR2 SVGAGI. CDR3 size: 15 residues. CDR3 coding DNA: TGTGCCAGCAGGCCCAACAGGGGGCGTCAGGAAAAACTGTTTTTT. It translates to CASRPNRGRQEKLFF.

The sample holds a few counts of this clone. The DNA for the CDR3 is TGTGCCAGCAGCGGGCCCCCCCCTTCGGGCAATGAGCAGTTCTTC. Amino acid sequence: CASSGPPPSGNEQFF. J is TRBJ2-1 and V is TRBV9, with no clear D. V shed 3 bases and J shed 6 bases, with 16 bases lying between them. CDR1 and CDR2 (germline): SGDLS, YYNGEE. The CDR3 consists of 15 residues.

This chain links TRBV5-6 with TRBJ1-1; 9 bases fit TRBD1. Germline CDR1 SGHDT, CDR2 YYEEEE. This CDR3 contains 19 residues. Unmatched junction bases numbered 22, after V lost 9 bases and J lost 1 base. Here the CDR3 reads CATGLDRGEPLSGNTEAFF. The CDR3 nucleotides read TGTGCCACCGGGCTTGACAGGGGGGAGCCCCTCTCAGGGAACACTGAAGCTTTCTTT.

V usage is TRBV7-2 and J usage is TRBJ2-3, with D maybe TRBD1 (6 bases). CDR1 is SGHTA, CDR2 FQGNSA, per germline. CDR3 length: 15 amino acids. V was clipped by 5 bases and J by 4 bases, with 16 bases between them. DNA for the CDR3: TGTGCCAGCAGCCCAGAGGGTTGGGGGCCAGATACGCAGTATTTT. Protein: CASSPEGWGPDTQYF.